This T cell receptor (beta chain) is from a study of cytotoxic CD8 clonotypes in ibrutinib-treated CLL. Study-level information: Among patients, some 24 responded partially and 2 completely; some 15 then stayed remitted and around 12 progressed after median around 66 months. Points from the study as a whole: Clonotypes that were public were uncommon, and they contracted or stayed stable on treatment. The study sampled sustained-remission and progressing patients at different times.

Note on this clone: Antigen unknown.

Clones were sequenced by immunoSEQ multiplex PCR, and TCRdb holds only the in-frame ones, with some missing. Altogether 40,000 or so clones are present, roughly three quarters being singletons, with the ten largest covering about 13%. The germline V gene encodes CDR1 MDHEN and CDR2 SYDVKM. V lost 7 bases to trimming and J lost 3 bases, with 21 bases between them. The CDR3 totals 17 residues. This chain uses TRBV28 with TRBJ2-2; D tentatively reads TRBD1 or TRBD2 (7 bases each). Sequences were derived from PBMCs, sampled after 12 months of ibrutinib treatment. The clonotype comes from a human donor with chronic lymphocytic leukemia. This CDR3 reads CASKGTVWGGDTGELFF. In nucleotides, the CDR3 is TGTGCCAGCAAGGGGACAGTATGGGGGGGAGACACCGGGGAGCTGTTTTTT.